Below, 19 T cell receptor beta chains from the same sample are listed, as sequenced in a study of cytomegalovirus exposure and HLA in healthy donors. The PCR ran on 60 Vbeta and 13 Jbeta primers. Libraries were prepared by immunoSEQ multiplex PCR; TCRdb keeps only in-frame clonotypes and omits some of them. The repertoire includes some 56,000 clones, just under 85% of them detected once, and 2.5% to 3.5% sits in the top ten. Sequences were obtained from PBMCs. Receptor source: a man over 45 in good health and CMV-seronegative.

The chain recombines TRBV1 with TRBJ2-2; TRBD2 reflects the table's D call only, with no check against the DNA. TRBV1 has pseudogene status. The CDR3 has 16 amino acids. This CDR3 is CTSSQKGRGNTGELFF. The CDR3 DNA sequence: TGCACCAGCAGCCAAAAGGGGCGGGGGAACACCGGGGAGCTGTTTTTT.

The chain couples TRBV5-1 to TRBJ2-7; tentative D call: TRBD2 (6 bases). Germline CDR1 is SGHRS and CDR2 is YFSETQ. V shed 4 bases and J shed 4 bases, with 15 bases lying between them. This CDR3 has 14 amino acids. CDR3 sequence: CASSPDETSYEQYF. The CDR3 DNA follows: TGCGCCAGCAGCCCGGATGAGACTAGTTACGAGCAGTACTTC.

This clone was recorded a few times. The chain joins TRBV5-4 to TRBJ2-1, with TRBD2 matching 8 bases. From germline, CDR1 is SGHNT and CDR2 YYREEE (reference sequence). The V and J ends lost 4 bases and 3 bases, in that order; junction bases with no gene match: 3. The CDR3 loop spans 14 amino acids. CDR3 region: CASSVAGLYNEQFF. The DNA of the CDR3 is TGTGCCAGCAGCGTAGCGGGGCTCTACAATGAGCAGTTCTTC.

V usage is TRBV5-1 and J usage is TRBJ2-2; 7 nucleotides align to TRBD2. Trimming took 5 bases from V and 5 from J; bases not matched to a gene: 15. Germline lookup yields CDR1 SGHRS and CDR2 YFSETQ. The CDR3 is 17 amino acids. CDR3 nucleotides: TGCGCCAGCAGACCCCGGGGCTTCCCGGGAGGAACCGGGGAGCTGTTTTTT. It specifies CASRPRGFPGGTGELFF.

This chain joins TRBV5-1 and TRBJ1-2; possibly TRBD1 for D (6 bases). Per the germline V gene, CDR1 is SGHRS and CDR2 is YFSETQ. Trimming removed 2 bases from V and 5 bases from J, with 13 bases in between. The CDR3 totals 14 residues. CDR3 nucleotide sequence: TGCGCCAGCAGCTTTTCCAGGGGAGAATATGGCTACACCTTC. Translation gives CASSFSRGEYGYTF.

This sequence joins TRBV10-3 and TRBJ2-3; 9 nucleotides match TRBD2. The CDR3 covers 16 residues. J lost 4 bases, V lost 6 bases, and 11 bases had no gene match. The germline gives CDR1 ENHRY, CDR2 SYGVKD. CDR3 sequence: CAIRPGTSIRADTQYF. CDR3 DNA sequence: TGTGCCATCAGGCCCGGGACTAGCATCCGGGCAGATACGCAGTATTTT.

The chain joins TRBV7-9 to TRBJ2-1; D gene ambiguous. Germline V gene lookup returns CDR1 SEHNR and CDR2 FQNEAQ (reference sequence). Trimming shortened V by 2 bases and J by 6 bases, and 8 bases separated the two germline ends. There are 13 residues in the CDR3. The CDR3 sequence is CASSLSPVNEQFF. CDR3 sequence (DNA): TGTGCCAGCAGCTTAAGTCCGGTCAATGAGCAGTTCTTC.

This clone was counted between two and nine times. The chain uses TRBV5-3 and TRBJ2-7; a weak D match, TRBD1 (6 bases). TRBV5-3 is an ORF, with its function uncertain. Trimming stripped 4 bases from V and 0 bases from J, with 14 bases between. The CDR3 extends over 15 amino acids. Here the CDR3 reads CARSTEQGTSYEQYF. CDR3 bases: TGTGCCAGAAGCACCGAACAGGGAACCTCCTACGAGCAGTACTTC.

The V call is TRBV7-8, the J call TRBJ2-7; 7 bases match TRBD1. Germline V gives CDR1 SGHVS, CDR2 FQNEAQ. The CDR3 covers 16 residues. The V and J ends lost 1 base and 0 bases, in that order; junction bases with no gene match: 6. CDR3 in DNA: TGTGCCAGCAGCTTAGAGACAGGGCCAAGCTCCTACGAGCAGTACTTC. Amino acids: CASSLETGPSSYEQYF.

The rearrangement joins TRBV7-9 to TRBJ2-1, with 9 bases that match TRBD2. This CDR3 contains 14 residues. J gave up 10 bases and V 5 bases, and 9 bases lay outside the gene matches. Per germline, CDR1 SEHNR and CDR2 FQNEAQ (reference sequence). This CDR3 reads CASSAGLAIGEQFF. The DNA for the CDR3 is TGTGCCAGCAGCGCCGGACTAGCGATTGGGGAGCAGTTCTTC.

This chain joins TRBV2 and TRBJ1-5, with 9 bases matching TRBD1. Germline V lookup: CDR1 SNHLY, CDR2 FYNNEI. J lost 2 bases, V lost 5 bases, and 4 bases had no gene match. The CDR3 contains 15 residues. The CDR3: CASSTGGLGNQPQHF. In DNA form, the CDR3 reads TGTGCCAGCAGTACAGGGGGCCTAGGCAATCAGCCCCAGCATTTT.

This chain uses TRBV5-1 with TRBJ2-3; TRBD1 agrees at 7 bases. The CDR3 totals 15 residues. J lost 2 bases, V lost 5 bases, and 8 bases had no gene match. The V gene's germline CDR1 is SGHRS and CDR2 YFSETQ. The CDR3 spells CASRLRTGLTDTQYF. DNA of the CDR3: TGCGCCAGCAGATTGAGGACAGGACTCACAGATACGCAGTATTTT.

The chain couples TRBV10-3 to TRBJ2-7; 8 bases agree with TRBD2. The CDR3 covers 15 residues. Germline V lookup: CDR1 ENHRY, CDR2 SYGVKD. The J segment lost 2 bases and the V segment lost 4 bases, leaving 7 bases of the junction unmatched. The CDR3 is CAISGASGLTYEQYF. The CDR3 DNA sequence: TGTGCCATCAGTGGGGCTAGCGGGCTAACCTACGAGCAGTACTTC.

The chain couples TRBV6-1 to TRBJ2-5; tentatively, D is TRBD1 (6 bases). The germline V gene has CDR1 MNHNS and CDR2 SASEGT. Trimming took off 0 bases at V and 5 bases at J, with 13 bases between the two ends. The CDR3 consists of 15 residues. For the CDR3, the DNA is TGTGCCAGCAGTGAAGCGCATCAGGGGTGGGAGACCCAGTACTTC. Amino acids: CASSEAHQGWETQYF.

The genes are TRBV11-2 and TRBJ1-3; 7 nucleotides match TRBD1. Germline lookup yields CDR1 SGHAT and CDR2 FQNNGV. This CDR3 is 16 amino acids long. The junction had 8 bases not matched to a gene; V was cut back by 5 bases and J by 1 base. The CDR3 nucleotides are TGTGCCAGCAGCCCCCGGGACAGAATATCTGGAAACACCATATATTTT. Translated: CASSPRDRISGNTIYF.

V usage is TRBV6-4 and J usage is TRBJ1-5; 7 nucleotides match TRBD1. J gave up 5 bases and V 1 base, and 11 bases lay outside the gene matches. The CDR3 has 17 residues. The V gene's germline CDR1 is MRHNA and CDR2 SNTAGT. CDR3 nucleotides: TGTGCCAGCAGTGACTTCTTTTTGTTAGGGGGCGATCAGCCCCAGCATTTT. Translating it yields CASSDFFLLGGDQPQHF.

The CDR3 protein is CASSQFFQGSSYNEQFF. The CDR3 DNA reads TGCGCCAGCAGCCAATTCTTTCAGGGCAGCTCCTACAATGAGCAGTTCTTC. J is TRBJ2-1 and V is TRBV4-1, with a tentative D call TRBD1 (5 bases). Trimming cost V 2 bases and J 0 bases, with 14 bases left between them. This CDR3 is built from 17 residues. Germline-derived CDR1 and CDR2 are MGHRA and YSYEKL.

The V gene is TRBV5-6, the J gene TRBJ2-1, with 12 bases fitting TRBD2. This CDR3 has 17 amino acids. The V gene end was trimmed by 0 bases and the J gene end by 4 bases; junction bases not matched to a gene: 5. CDR1 is SGHDT and CDR2 is YYEEEE in the germline V gene. This CDR3 is CASSLDKTSGRYNEQFF. The CDR3, as DNA: TGTGCCAGCAGCTTGGATAAAACTAGCGGGAGGTACAATGAGCAGTTCTTC.

The genes are TRBV19 and TRBJ2-3, with D perhaps matching TRBD2 (5 bases). This CDR3 spans 14 amino acids. Per germline, CDR1 LNHDA and CDR2 SQIVND (reference sequence). The V end lost 2 bases, the J end lost 7 bases, and 13 bases lay between the germline ends. In nucleotides, the CDR3 is TGTGCCAGTAGTATAACGAGGACTGGTTATACGCAGTATTTT. This encodes CASSITRTGYTQYF.